This T cell receptor beta chain was sequenced for a study of OX40 agonist ivuxolimab in advanced cancers. The overall study: Patients received ivuxolimab, an agonistic anti-OX40 (CD134) antibody. Study-level points and caveats: The study did not work out the antigen specificity of the expanded peripheral T cells.

In the case of this clone: What it binds is unknown.

The CDR3 extends over 22 amino acids. The V gene end was trimmed by 3 bases and the J gene end by 0 bases; junction bases not matched to a gene: 20. Germline assignment: CDR1 SGHVS and CDR2 FQNEAQ. Repertoires were generated with immunoSEQ multiplex PCR, while TCRdb's copy carries only in-frame clones and drops some. The sample has tens of thousands of clones; about 90% are singletons. This sequence was found in an adult with an advanced solid tumor such as melanoma, head and neck, liver or kidney cancer. The chain couples TRBV7-8 to TRBJ2-6; 7 bases align to TRBD1. Sequencing used CD4+ or CD8+ T cells sorted from blood, obtained in a trial of the OX40 agonist ivuxolimab. The CDR3 bases are TGTGCCAGCAGCTTTATCTCCGGAACGGACAGGCCGCCCCTCTCTGGGGCCAACGTCCTGACTTTC. Its translation: CASSFISGTDRPPLSGANVLTF.